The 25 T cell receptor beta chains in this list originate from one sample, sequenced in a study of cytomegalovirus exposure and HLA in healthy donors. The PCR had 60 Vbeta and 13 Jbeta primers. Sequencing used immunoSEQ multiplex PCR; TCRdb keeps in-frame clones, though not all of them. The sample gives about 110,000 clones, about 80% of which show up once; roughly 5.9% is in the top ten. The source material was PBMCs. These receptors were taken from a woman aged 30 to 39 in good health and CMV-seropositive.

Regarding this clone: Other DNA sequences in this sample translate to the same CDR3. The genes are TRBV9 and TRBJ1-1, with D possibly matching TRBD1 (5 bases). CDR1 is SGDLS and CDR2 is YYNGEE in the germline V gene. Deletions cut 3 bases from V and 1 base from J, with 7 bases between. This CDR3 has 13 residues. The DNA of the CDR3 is TGTGCCAGCAGCGCCGGGGGGAACACTGAAGCTTTCTTT. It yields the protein CASSAGGNTEAFF.

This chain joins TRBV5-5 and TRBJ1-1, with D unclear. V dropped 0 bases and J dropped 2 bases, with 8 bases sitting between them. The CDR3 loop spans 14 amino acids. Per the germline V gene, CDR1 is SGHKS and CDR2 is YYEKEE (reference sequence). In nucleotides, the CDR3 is TGTGCCAGCAGCTTGGAACGGGTTAACACTGAAGCTTTCTTT. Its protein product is CASSLERVNTEAFF.

Here the CDR3 DNA reads TGTGCCAGTAGTATAGTGCAGGGGCTTTGGGGCTACACCTTC. Translated: CASSIVQGLWGYTF. The chain combines TRBV19 with TRBJ1-2, with TRBD1 as a possible D gene (6 bases). Germline V lookup: CDR1 LNHDA, CDR2 SQIVND (reference sequence). Between the trimmed V and J ends, which lost 1 base and 8 bases, there was a span of 14 bases. The length of the CDR3 is 14 residues.

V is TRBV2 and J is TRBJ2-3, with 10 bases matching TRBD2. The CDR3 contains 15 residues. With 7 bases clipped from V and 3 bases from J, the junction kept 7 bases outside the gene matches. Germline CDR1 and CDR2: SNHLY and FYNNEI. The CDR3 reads CASNLLAGVTDTQYF. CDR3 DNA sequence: TGTGCCAGCAACCTCCTAGCGGGGGTAACAGATACGCAGTATTTT.

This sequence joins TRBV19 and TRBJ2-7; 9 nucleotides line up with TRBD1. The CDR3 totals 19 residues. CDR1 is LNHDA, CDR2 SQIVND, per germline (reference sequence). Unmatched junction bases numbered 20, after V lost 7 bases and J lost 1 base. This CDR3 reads CASNRGNRDRVVFSYEQYF. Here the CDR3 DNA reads TGTGCCAGTAATAGGGGGAACCGGGACAGGGTAGTCTTTTCCTACGAGCAGTACTTC.

CDR3 sequence (DNA): TGTGCCAGCAGCTTGAGTAGCGGGGGGCTCATAATTAATCAAGAGACCCAGTACTTC. Encoded protein: CASSLSSGGLIINQETQYF. V and J are TRBV7-9 and TRBJ2-5; TRBD2 aligns across 10 bases. Trimming cost V 3 bases and J 2 bases; bases outside gene matches: 15. Germline V gives CDR1 SEHNR, CDR2 FQNEAQ (reference sequence). The CDR3 sequence is 19 residues long.

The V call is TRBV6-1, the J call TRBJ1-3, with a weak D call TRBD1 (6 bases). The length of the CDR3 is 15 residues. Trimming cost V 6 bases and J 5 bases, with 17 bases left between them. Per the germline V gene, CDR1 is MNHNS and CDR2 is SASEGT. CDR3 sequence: CASRDIGGQRNTIYF. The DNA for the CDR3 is TGTGCCAGCAGGGATATCGGGGGGCAGAGAAACACCATATATTTT.

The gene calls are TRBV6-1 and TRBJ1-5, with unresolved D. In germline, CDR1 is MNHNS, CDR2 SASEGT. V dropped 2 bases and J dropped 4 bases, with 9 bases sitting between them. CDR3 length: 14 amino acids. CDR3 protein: CASSEFGGNQPQHF. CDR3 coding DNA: TGTGCCAGCAGTGAATTCGGTGGTAATCAGCCCCAGCATTTT.

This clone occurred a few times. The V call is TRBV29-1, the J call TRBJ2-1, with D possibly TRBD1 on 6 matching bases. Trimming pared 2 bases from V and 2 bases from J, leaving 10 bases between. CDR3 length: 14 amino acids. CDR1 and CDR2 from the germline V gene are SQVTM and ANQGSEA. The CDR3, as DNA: TGCAGCGTTGAAACAGGGCTCCCCTACAATGAGCAGTTCTTC. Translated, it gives CSVETGLPYNEQFF.

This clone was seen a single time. The CDR3 DNA follows: TGTGCCAGTAGTACCCGCACAAGCGGGCAGCCCGATACGCAGTATTTT. As protein: CASSTRTSGQPDTQYF. The chain has TRBV19 and TRBJ2-3; tentative D call: TRBD2 (6 bases). Germline assignment: CDR1 LNHDA and CDR2 SQIVND (reference sequence). The CDR3 extends over 16 amino acids. The ends were cut back, 4 bases at V and 6 bases at J, with 20 bases in the middle.

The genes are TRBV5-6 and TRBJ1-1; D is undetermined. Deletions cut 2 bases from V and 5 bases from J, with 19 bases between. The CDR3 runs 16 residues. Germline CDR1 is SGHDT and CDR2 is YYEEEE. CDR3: CASSFEAGFIWTEAFF. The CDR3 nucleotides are TGTGCCAGCAGCTTCGAGGCGGGTTTTATTTGGACTGAAGCTTTCTTT. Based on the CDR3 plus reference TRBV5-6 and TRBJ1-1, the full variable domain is DAGVTQSPTHLIKTRGQQVTLRCSPKSGHDTVSWYQQALGQGPQFIFQYYEEEERQRGNFPDRFSGHQFPNYSSELNVNALLLGDSALYLCASSFEAGFIWTEAFFGQGTRLTVV.

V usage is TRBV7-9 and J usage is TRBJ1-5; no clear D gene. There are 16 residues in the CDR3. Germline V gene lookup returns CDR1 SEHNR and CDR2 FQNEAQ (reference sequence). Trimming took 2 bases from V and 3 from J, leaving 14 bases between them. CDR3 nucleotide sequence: TGTGCCAGCAGCTTATCTGGAGGGCTTTTCAATCAGCCCCAGCATTTT. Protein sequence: CASSLSGGLFNQPQHF.

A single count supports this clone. The CDR3 spells CASSLGVGAGLETQYF. CDR3 DNA sequence: TGTGCCAGCAGCTTGGGGGTCGGCGCGGGATTAGAGACCCAGTACTTC. This chain joins TRBV5-6 and TRBJ2-5, with a weak D call TRBD2 (6 bases). Germline V gives CDR1 SGHDT, CDR2 YYEEEE. The CDR3 extends over 16 amino acids. V lost 0 bases, J lost 4 bases, and 16 bases lay in between.

The CDR3 spells CASSLASSFIEQYF. DNA for the CDR3: TGCGCCAGCAGCTTGGCGAGTAGCTTCATCGAGCAGTACTTC. The chain carries TRBV5-1 and TRBJ2-5; D remains unclear. The J call could be wrong; TRBJ2-7 is a better fit for the DNA end. This CDR3 has 14 residues. The germline V gene has CDR1 SGHRS and CDR2 YFSETQ.

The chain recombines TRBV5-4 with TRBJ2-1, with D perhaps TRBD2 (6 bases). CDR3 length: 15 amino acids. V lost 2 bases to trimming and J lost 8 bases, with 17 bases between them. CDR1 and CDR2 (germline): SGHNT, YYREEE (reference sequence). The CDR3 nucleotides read TGTGCCAGCAGCTTACTAGCTACAGTAGTCGATGAGCAGTTCTTC. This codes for CASSLLATVVDEQFF. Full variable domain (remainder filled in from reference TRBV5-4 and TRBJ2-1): ETGVTQSPTHLIKTRGQQVTLRCSSQSGHNTVSWYQQALGQGPQFIFQYYREEENGRGNFPPRFSGLQFPNYSSELNVNALELDDSALYLCASSLLATVVDEQFFGPGTRLTVL.

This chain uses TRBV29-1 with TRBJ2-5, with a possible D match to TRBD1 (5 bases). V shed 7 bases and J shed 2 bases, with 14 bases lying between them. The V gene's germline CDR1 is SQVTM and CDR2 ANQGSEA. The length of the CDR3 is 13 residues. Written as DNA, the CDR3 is TGCAGCGCCAAGGGGTCAGCACAAGAGACCCAGTACTTC. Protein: CSAKGSAQETQYF.

The CDR3, as DNA: TGTGCCAGCACTCTGGACAGAAGACGCTATAGCTCCTACGAGCAGTACTTC. This sequence encodes CASTLDRRRYSSYEQYF. The chain links TRBV6-4 to TRBJ2-7, with D perhaps TRBD1 (6 bases). This CDR3 is 17 amino acids long. Trimming left V 7 bases short and J 0 bases short, with 22 bases between. Germline-derived CDR1 and CDR2 are MRHNA and SNTAGT.

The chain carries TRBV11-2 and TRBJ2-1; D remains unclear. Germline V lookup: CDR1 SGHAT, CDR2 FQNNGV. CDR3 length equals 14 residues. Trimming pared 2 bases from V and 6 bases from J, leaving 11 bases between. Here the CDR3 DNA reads TGTGCCAGCAGCTTATTTTTGGCAGGCAATGAGCAGTTCTTC. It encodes CASSLFLAGNEQFF.

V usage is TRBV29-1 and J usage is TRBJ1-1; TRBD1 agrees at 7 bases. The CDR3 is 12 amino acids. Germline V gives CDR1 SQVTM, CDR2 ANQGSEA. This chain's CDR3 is CSCQGVNTEAFF. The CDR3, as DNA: TGCAGTTGCCAGGGGGTGAACACTGAAGCTTTCTTT.

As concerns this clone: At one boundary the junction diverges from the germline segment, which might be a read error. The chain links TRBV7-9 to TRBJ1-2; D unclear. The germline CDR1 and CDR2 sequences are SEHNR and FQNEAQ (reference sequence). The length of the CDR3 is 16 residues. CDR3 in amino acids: CASSPGFMYFNDGYTF. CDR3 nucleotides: TGTGCCAGCAGCCCGGGTTTCATGTACTTTAACGATGGCTACACCTTC.

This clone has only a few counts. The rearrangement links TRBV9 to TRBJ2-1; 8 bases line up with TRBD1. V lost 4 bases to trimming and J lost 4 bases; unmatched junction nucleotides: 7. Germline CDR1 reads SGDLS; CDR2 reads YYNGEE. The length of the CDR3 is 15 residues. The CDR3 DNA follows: TGTGCCAGCAGCTCCTCCGGGACAGGTTACAATGAGCAGTTCTTC. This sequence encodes CASSSSGTGYNEQFF.

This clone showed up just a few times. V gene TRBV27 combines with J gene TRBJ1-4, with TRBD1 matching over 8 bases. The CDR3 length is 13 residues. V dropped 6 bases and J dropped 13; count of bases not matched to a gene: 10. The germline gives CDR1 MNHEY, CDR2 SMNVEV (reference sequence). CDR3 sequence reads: CASRSTGELVLFF. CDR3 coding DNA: TGTGCCAGCAGGTCGACAGGGGAGCTAGTACTGTTTTTT.

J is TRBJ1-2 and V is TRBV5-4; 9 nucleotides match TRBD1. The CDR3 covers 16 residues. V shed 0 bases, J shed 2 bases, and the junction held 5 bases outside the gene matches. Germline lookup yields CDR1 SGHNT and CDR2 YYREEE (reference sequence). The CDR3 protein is CASSLGDRVGNYGYTF. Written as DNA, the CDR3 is TGTGCCAGCAGCTTGGGGGACAGGGTGGGGAACTATGGCTACACCTTC.

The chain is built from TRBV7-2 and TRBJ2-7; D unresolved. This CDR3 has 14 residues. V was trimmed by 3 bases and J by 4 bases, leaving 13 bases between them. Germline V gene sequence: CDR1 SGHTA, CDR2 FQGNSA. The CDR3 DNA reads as TGTGCCAGCAGCTTCGGCCGCCAGGCTTACGAGCAGTACTTC. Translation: CASSFGRQAYEQYF.

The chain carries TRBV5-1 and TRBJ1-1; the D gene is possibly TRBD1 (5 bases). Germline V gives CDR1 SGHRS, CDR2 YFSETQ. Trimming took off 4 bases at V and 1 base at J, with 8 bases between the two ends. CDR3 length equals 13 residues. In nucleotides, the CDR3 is TGCGCCAGCAGCCGACAGACGAACACTGAAGCTTTCTTT. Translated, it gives CASSRQTNTEAFF.